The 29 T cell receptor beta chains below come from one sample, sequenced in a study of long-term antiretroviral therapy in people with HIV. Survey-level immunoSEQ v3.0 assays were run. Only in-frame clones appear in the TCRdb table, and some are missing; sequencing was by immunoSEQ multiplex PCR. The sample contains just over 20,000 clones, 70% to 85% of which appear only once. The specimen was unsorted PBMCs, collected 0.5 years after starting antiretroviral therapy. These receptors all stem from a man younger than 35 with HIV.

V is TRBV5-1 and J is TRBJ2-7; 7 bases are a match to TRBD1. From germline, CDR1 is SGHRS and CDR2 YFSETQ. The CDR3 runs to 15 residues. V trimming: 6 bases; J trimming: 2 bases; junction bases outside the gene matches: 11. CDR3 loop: CASTETGTATYEQYF. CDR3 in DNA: TGCGCCAGCACGGAGACCGGGACAGCTACCTACGAGCAGTACTTC.

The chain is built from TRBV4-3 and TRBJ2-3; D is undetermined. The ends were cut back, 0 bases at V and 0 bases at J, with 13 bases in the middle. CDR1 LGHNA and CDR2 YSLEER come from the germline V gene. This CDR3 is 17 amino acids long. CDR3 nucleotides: TGCGCCAGCAGCCAAGATCAATTCCGACCAAGCACAGATACGCAGTATTTT. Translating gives CASSQDQFRPSTDTQYF.

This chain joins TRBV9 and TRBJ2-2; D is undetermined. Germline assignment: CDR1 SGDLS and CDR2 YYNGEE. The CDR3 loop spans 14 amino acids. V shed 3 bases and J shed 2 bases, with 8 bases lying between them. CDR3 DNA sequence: TGTGCCAGCAGCGGGGATATTAACACCGGGGAGCTGTTTTTT. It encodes CASSGDINTGELFF.

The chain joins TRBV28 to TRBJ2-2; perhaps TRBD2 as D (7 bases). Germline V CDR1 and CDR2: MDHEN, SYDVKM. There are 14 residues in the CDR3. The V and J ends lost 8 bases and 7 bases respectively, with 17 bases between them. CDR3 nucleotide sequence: TGTGCCAGCGGGGGCAACGGGGGGTTCGGGGAGCTGTTTTTT. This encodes CASGGNGGFGELFF.

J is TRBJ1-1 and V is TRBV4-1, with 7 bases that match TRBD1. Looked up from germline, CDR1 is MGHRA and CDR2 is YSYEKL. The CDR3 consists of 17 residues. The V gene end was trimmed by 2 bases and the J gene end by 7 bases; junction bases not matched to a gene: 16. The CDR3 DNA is TGCGCCAGCAGCCAAACCTACCGGGACAGATACTTAAATGAAGCTTTCTTT. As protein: CASSQTYRDRYLNEAFF.

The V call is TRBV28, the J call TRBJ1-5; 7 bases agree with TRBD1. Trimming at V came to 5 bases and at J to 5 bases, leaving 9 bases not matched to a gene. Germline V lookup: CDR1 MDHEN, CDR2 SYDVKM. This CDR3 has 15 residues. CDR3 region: CASSPPTGNHQPQHF. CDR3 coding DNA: TGTGCCAGCAGTCCGCCGACAGGGAACCATCAGCCCCAGCATTTT.

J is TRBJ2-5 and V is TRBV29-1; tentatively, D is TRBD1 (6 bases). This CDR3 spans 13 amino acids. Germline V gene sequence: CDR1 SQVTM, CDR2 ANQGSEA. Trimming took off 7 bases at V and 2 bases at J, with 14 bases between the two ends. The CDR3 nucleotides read TGCAGCGCGACGGACAGCCAACAAGAGACCCAGTACTTC. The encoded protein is CSATDSQQETQYF.

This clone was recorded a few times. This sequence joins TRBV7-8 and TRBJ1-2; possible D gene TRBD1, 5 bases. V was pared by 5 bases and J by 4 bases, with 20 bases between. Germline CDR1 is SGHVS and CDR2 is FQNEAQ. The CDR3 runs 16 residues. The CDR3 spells CASSPSPGRASYGYTF. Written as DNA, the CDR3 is TGTGCCAGCAGCCCGTCCCCGGGACGGGCATCCTATGGCTACACCTTC. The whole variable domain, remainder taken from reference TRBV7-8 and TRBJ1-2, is GAGVSQSPRYKVAKRGQDVALRCDPISGHVSLFWYQQALGQGPEFLTYFQNEAQLDKSGLPSDRFFAERPEGSVSTLKIQRTQQEDSAVYLCASSPSPGRASYGYTFGSGTRLTVV.

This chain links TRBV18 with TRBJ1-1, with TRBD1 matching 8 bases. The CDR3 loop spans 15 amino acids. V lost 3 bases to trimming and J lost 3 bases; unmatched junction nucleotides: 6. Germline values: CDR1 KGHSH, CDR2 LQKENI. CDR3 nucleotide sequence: TGTGCCAGCTCACCTAACGGACAGGGTTACACTGAAGCTTTCTTT. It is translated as CASSPNGQGYTEAFF. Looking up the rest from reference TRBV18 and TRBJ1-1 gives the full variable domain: NAGVMQNPRHLVRRRGQEARLRCSPMKGHSHVYWYRQLPEEGLKFMVYLQKENIIDESGMPKERFSAEFPKEGPSILRIQQVVRGDSAAYFCASSPNGQGYTEAFFGQGTRLTVV.

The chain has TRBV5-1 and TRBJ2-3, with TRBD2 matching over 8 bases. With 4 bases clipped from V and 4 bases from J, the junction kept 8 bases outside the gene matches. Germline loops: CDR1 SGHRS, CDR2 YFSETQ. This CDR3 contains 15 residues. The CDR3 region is CASSTRGGSADTQYF. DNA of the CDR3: TGCGCCAGCAGCACCCGGGGGGGGTCCGCAGATACGCAGTATTTT.

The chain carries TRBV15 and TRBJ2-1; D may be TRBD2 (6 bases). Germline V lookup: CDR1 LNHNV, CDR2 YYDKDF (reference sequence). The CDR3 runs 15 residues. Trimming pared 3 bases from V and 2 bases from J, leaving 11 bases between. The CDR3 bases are TGTGCCACCAGCAGGGGGGGACCAGCCTACAATGAGCAGTTCTTC. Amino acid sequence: CATSRGGPAYNEQFF. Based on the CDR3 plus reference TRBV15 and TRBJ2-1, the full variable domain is DAMVIQNPRYQVTQFGKPVTLSCSQTLNHNVMYWYQQKSSQAPKLLFHYYDKDFNNEADTPDNFQSRRPNTSFCFLDIRSPGLGDTAMYLCATSRGGPAYNEQFFGPGTRLTVL.

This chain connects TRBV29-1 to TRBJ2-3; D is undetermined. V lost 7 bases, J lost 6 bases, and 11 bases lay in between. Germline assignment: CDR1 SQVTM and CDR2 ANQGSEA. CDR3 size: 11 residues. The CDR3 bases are TGCAGCGGCCAAGGGTCGGATACGCAGTATTTT. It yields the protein CSGQGSDTQYF.

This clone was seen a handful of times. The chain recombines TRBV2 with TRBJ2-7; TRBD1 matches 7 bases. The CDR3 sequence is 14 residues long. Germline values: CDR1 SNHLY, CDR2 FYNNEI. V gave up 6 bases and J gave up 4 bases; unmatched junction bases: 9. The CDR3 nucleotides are TGTGCCAGCAGGAACCGGGACAGACGATACGAGCAGTACTTC. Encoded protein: CASRNRDRRYEQYF.

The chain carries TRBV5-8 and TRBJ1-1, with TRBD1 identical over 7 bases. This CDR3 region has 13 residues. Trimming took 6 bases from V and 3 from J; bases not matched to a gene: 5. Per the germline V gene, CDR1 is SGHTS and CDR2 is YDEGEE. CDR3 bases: TGTGCCAGCATCGACAGGGAGGACACTGAAGCTTTCTTT. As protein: CASIDREDTEAFF.

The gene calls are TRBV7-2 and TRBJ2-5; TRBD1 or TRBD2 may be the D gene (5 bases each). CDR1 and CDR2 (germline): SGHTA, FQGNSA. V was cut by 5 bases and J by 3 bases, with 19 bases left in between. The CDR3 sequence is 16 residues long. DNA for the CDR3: TGTGCCAGCAGCGCGGACCCAGGGAGAACCAAAGAGACCCAGTACTTC. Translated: CASSADPGRTKETQYF.

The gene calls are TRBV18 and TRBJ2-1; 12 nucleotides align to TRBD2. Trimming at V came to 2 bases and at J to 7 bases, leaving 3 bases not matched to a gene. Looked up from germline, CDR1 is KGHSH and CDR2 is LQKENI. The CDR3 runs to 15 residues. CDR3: CASSPGLAGQNEQFF. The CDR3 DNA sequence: TGTGCCAGCTCACCAGGACTAGCGGGACAAAATGAGCAGTTCTTC.

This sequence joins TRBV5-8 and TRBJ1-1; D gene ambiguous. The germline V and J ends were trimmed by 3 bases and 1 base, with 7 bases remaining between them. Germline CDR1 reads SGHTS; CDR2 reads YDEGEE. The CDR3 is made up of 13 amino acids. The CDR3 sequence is CASSWASNTEAFF. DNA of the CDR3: TGTGCCAGCAGCTGGGCCTCGAACACTGAAGCTTTCTTT.

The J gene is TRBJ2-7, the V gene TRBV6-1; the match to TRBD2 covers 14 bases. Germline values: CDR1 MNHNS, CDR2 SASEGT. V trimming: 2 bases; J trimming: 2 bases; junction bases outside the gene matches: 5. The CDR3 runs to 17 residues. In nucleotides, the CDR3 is TGTGCCAGCAGTGAACAATGGGGACTAGCGGGGGCCTACGAGCAGTACTTC. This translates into CASSEQWGLAGAYEQYF.

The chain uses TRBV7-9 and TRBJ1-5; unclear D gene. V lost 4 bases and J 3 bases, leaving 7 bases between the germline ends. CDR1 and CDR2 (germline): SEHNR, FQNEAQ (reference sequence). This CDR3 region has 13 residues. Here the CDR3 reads CASSSTANQPQHF. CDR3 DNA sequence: TGTGCCAGCAGCTCGACTGCCAATCAGCCCCAGCATTTT.

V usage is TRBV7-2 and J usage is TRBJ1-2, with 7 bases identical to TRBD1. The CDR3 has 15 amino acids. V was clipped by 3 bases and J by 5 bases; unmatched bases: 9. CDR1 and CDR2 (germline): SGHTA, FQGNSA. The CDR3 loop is CASSFLGQPSYGYTF. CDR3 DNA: TGTGCCAGCAGCTTCTTGGGACAGCCGTCGTATGGCTACACCTTC.

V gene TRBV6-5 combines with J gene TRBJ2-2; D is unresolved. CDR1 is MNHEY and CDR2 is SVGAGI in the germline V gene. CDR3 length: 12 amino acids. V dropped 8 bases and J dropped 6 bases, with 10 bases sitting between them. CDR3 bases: TGTGCCAGCGAGAGTAGGGCCGGGGAGCTGTTTTTT. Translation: CASESRAGELFF.

CDR3 residues: CASNPDGRPNQPQHF. The CDR3 bases are TGTGCCAGCAACCCAGACGGACGGCCCAATCAGCCCCAGCATTTT. The chain employs TRBV6-1 and TRBJ1-5; D gene unclear. V was clipped by 7 bases and J by 3 bases, with 16 bases between them. The CDR3 is 15 amino acids. Looked up from germline, CDR1 is MNHNS and CDR2 is SASEGT.

The CDR3 region is CASSLDRGTYNEQFF. As DNA, the CDR3 is TGTGCCAGCAGCTTAGATCGGGGAACCTACAATGAGCAGTTCTTC. V is TRBV11-2 and J is TRBJ2-1; the D gene is possibly TRBD2 (5 bases). Trimming cost V 0 bases and J 2 bases, with 8 bases left between them. CDR1 is SGHAT and CDR2 is FQNNGV in the germline V gene. The CDR3 loop spans 15 amino acids.

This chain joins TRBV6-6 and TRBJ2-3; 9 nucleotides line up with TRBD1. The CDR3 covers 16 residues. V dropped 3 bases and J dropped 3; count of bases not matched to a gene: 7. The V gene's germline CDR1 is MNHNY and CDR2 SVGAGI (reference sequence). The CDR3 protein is CASSYTTGTGTDTQYF. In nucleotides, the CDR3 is TGTGCCAGCAGTTATACGACCGGGACAGGGACAGATACGCAGTATTTT.

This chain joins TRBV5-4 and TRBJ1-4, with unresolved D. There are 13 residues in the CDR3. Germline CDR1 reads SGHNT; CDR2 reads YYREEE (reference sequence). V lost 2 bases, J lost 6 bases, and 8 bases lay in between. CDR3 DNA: TGTGCCAGCAGCTTAATCGCGGATGAAAAACTGTTTTTT. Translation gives CASSLIADEKLFF. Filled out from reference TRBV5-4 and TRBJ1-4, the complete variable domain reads ETGVTQSPTHLIKTRGQQVTLRCSSQSGHNTVSWYQQALGQGPQFIFQYYREEENGRGNFPPRFSGLQFPNYSSELNVNALELDDSALYLCASSLIADEKLFFGSGTQLSVL.

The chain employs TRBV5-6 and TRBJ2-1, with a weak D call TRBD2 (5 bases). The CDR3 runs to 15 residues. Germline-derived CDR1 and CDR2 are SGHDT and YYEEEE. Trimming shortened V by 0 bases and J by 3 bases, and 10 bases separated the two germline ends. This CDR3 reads CASSLDPADYNEQFF. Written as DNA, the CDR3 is TGTGCCAGCAGCTTGGATCCAGCGGACTACAATGAGCAGTTCTTC.

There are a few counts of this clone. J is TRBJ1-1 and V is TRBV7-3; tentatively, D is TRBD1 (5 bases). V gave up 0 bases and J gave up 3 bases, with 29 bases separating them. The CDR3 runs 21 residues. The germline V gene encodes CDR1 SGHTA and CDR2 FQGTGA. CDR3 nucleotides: TGTGCCAGCAGCTTAACCTCGGGGGGTTGGGGCAGTTCCCAAGAGGACACTGAAGCTTTCTTT. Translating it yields CASSLTSGGWGSSQEDTEAFF.

DNA of the CDR3: TGTGCCAGCAGTACGACAGTGAACTATGGCTACACCTTC. Residues: CASSTTVNYGYTF. The chain recombines TRBV9 with TRBJ1-2; the D gene is possibly TRBD1 (5 bases). Germline V gives CDR1 SGDLS, CDR2 YYNGEE. This CDR3 spans 13 amino acids. V shed 5 bases and J shed 2 bases, with 10 bases lying between them.

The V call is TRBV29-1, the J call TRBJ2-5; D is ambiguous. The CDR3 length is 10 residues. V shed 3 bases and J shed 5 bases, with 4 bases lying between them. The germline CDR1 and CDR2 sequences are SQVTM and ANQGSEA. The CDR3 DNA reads TGCAGCGTTGATAGGGAGACCCAGTACTTC. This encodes CSVDRETQYF.